Listed below are T cell receptor beta chains from one sample, sequenced in a study of blood T cell repertoires in COVID-19. Assay: immunoSEQ multiplex PCR; the TCRdb copy retains only in-frame clones and omits some. This repertoire shows a few hundred thousand clones, roughly four fifths found once; its top ten account for approximately 4.7%. Source material: PBMCs or T cells enriched from blood (not recorded which). The receptors derive from a woman aged 45-60 years who had recovered from COVID-19. Each CDR3 is given with its conserved first and last residue. The D gene is left open where the match is weak. Only some rows state a clone size, as once, few, many or a class for expanded clones.

d_call	clone_size	v_call	j_call	cdr3_nt	cdr3_aa
NA	once	TRBV7-2	TRBJ2-1	TGTGCCAGCAGCCGGTCGCCAAGGACTACCTACAATGAGCAGTTCTTC	CASSRSPRTTYNEQFF
TRBD2	NA	TRBV19	TRBJ2-3	TGTGCCAGTAGTCGGCTAGCGGGGAGTGGGTGGACAGATACGCAGTATTTT	CASSRLAGSGWTDTQYF
NA	few	TRBV7-9	TRBJ2-3	TGTGCCAGCAGCTTGGGAGGCGTTAGCACAGATACGCAGTATTTT	CASSLGGVSTDTQYF
TRBD1	few	TRBV9	TRBJ2-1	TGTGCCAGCAGCGCTCGACAGGGGGCATCCTACAATGAGCAGTTCTTC	CASSARQGASYNEQFF
TRBD1	NA	TRBV6-2/TRBV6-3	TRBJ1-1	TGTGCCAGCAGTCGGCCCCTTACAGGGGGGGGCACTGAAGCTTTCTTT	CASSRPLTGGGTEAFF
NA	NA	TRBV12-3/TRBV12-4	TRBJ1-4	TGTGCCAGCAGTTTCCGGGGTAATGAAAAACTGTTTTTT	CASSFRGNEKLFF
NA	NA	TRBV7-3	TRBJ1-2	TGTGCCAGCAGCTTAACTGGGGAGGGCTATGGCTACACCTTC	CASSLTGEGYGYTF
NA	NA	TRBV18	TRBJ2-1	TGTGCCAGCTCGACAAACCGACTAGACAATGAGCAGTTCTTC	CASSTNRLDNEQFF
TRBD1	NA	TRBV19	TRBJ1-1	TGTGCCAGTAGCGACAGGGGGCGGCGCAACACTGAAGCTTTCTTT	CASSDRGRRNTEAFF
NA	NA	TRBV21-1	TRBJ2-7	TGTGCCAGCAGCAAAGTCTGGGACAGGGAGATTTACGAGCAGTACTTC	CASSKVWDREIYEQYF
NA	NA	TRBV6-5	TRBJ1-2	TGTGCCAGCAGTTACTCTACGGAGAACTATGGCTACACCTTC	CASSYSTENYGYTF
TRBD1	NA	TRBV2	TRBJ1-1	TGTGCCAGCAGAACAGGGGTAGCTTTCTTT	CASRTGVAFF
TRBD1	few	TRBV10-3	TRBJ1-1	TGTGCCATCAGTGAGCGACAGGGGGCGAGTGTCGCAGCTTTCTTT	CAISERQGASVAAFF
TRBD1	NA	TRBV19	TRBJ1-2	TGTGCCAGTAGTATATTGTCAGGGGGCGCATCTAACTATGGCTACACCTTC	CASSILSGGASNYGYTF
NA	NA	TRBV27	TRBJ1-3	TGTGCCAGCAGTTCCCCGGACACTGGAAACACCATATATTTT	CASSSPDTGNTIYF
NA	NA	TRBV10-3	TRBJ1-1	TGTGCCATCAGGGGTGGGGGCGGCATGAACACTGAAGCTTTCTTT	CAIRGGGGMNTEAFF
NA	NA	TRBV6-6	TRBJ1-5	TGTGCCAGCAGTTCAAACAGGGAGGGGCAGCCCCAGCATTTT	CASSSNREGQPQHF
NA	NA	TRBV10-3	TRBJ1-1	TGTGCCATCAGTGAGTCGGACAGGAACACTGAAGCTTTCTTT	CAISESDRNTEAFF
NA	NA	TRBV7-8	TRBJ1-5	TGTGCCAGCAGCTTATCCAGGGGAGGGAATCAGCCCCAGCATTTT	CASSLSRGGNQPQHF
TRBD1	once	TRBV13	TRBJ1-1	TGTGCCAGCAGCTTAAGGACAGGGCTTGGCACTGAAGCTTTCTTT	CASSLRTGLGTEAFF
NA	NA	TRBV5-1	TRBJ1-1	TGCGCCAGCAGCTCCCTAAGGTGGAGAAACACTGAAGCTTTCTTT	CASSSLRWRNTEAFF
TRBD1	NA	TRBV13	TRBJ1-4	TGTGCCAGCAGCCCCCCGGGACAGAGGAATGAAAAACTGTTTTTT	CASSPPGQRNEKLFF
NA	NA	TRBV18	TRBJ1-3	TGTGCCAGCTCACCCCAGGCCAGCTCTGGAAACACCATATATTTT	CASSPQASSGNTIYF
TRBD1	NA	TRBV18	TRBJ1-1	TGTGCCAGCTCACCGGGACAGGGGGTCGACACTGAAGCTTTCTTT	CASSPGQGVDTEAFF
NA	NA	TRBV7-2	TRBJ2-5	TGTGCCAGCAGCTTATCCCCCCGGGGGGCGTTCCAAGAGACCCAGTACTTC	CASSLSPRGAFQETQYF
NA	NA	TRBV7-2	TRBJ2-7	TGTGCCAGCAGCTCCGACTACCGACAGGCCTACGAGCAGTACTTC	CASSSDYRQAYEQYF
TRBD2	NA	TRBV5-8	TRBJ2-1	TGTGCCAGCAGCCTGTTAGGACTAGCGGGGGGCGTTTGGGGCAATGAGCAGTTCTTC	CASSLLGLAGGVWGNEQFF
NA	once	TRBV23-1	TRBJ2-1	TGCGCCAGCAGTCAATCGCCGGTAAAGTACTGCGAACCAAACAATGAGCAGTTCTTC	CASSQSPVKYCEPNNEQFF
TRBD1	NA	TRBV4-3	TRBJ1-2	TGCGCCAGCAGCCATGGACAGGCGCTTCGAGGCTACACCTTC	CASSHGQALRGYTF
TRBD1	NA	TRBV7-3	TRBJ1-1	TGTGCCAGCACCCAGACAGGGGCGGCCAGGACTGAAGCTTTCTTT	CASTQTGAARTEAFF
TRBD1	few	TRBV7-8	TRBJ1-6	TGTGCCAGCAGCTTAGCGGGACAGGGGGTTTCACCCCTCCACTTT	CASSLAGQGVSPLHF
TRBD1	once	TRBV6-6	TRBJ1-1	TGTGCCAGCAGCAACAGGGGGGCAACTGAAGCTTTCTTT	CASSNRGATEAFF
TRBD1	NA	TRBV2	TRBJ2-1	TGTGCCAGCAGGTCACAGGGGCTAGGTGAGCAGTTCTTC	CASRSQGLGEQFF
TRBD2	NA	TRBV7-9	TRBJ2-3	TGTGCCAGCAGCTTAATCTCGAGCGGGGGCACAGATACGCAGTATTTT	CASSLISSGGTDTQYF
TRBD1	NA	TRBV3-1/TRBV3-2	TRBJ2-1	TGTGCCAGCAGCCGGGCAGGGGGAGCATCCTACAATGAGCAGTTCTTC	CASSRAGGASYNEQFF
TRBD1	NA	TRBV19	TRBJ1-5	TGTGCCAGTAGTTACGGGACAGTTAGCAATCAGCCCCAGCATTTT	CASSYGTVSNQPQHF
NA	NA	TRBV7-6	TRBJ1-6	TGTGCCAGCAGCCGCAGAACTGGAGATTCACCCCTCCACTTT	CASSRRTGDSPLHF
NA	NA	TRBV7-2	TRBJ2-6	TGTGCCAGCAGCTCCCCGGTTTTTGGGGCCAACGTCCTGACTTTC	CASSSPVFGANVLTF
NA	few	TRBV6-6	TRBJ1-2	TGTGCCTGCTACCCAGACAGGTCCCTTGACTATGGCTACACCTTC	CACYPDRSLDYGYTF
NA	few	TRBV5-5	TRBJ1-1	TGTGCCAGCAGCCCGGGGGTTGGGGGCACTGAAGCTTTCTTT	CASSPGVGGTEAFF
NA	NA	TRBV7-8	TRBJ1-1	TGTGCCAGCAGCTCCCGTGACAGCCGCATGAACACTGAAGCTTTCTTT	CASSSRDSRMNTEAFF
TRBD2	NA	TRBV27	TRBJ2-4	TGTGCCAGCAGTTTATTCGGACTAGCGGGAAGAATAGCCAAAAACATTCAGTACTTC	CASSLFGLAGRIAKNIQYF
NA	NA	TRBV9	TRBJ1-1	TGTGCCAGCAGCGGGGGTGATGGCAGCGGCACTGAAGCTTTCTTT	CASSGGDGSGTEAFF
TRBD1	many	TRBV19	TRBJ2-7	TGTGCCAGTAGTATTGGGACAGGGGGCCCCTACGAGCAGTACTTC	CASSIGTGGPYEQYF
TRBD1	few	TRBV12-3/TRBV12-4	TRBJ1-1	TGTGCCAGCATTACATCAGGGGGACGTGAAGCTTTCTTT	CASITSGGREAFF
TRBD2	NA	TRBV7-2	TRBJ2-2	TGTGCCAGCAGCATACGCGCACTTAGCGGGAGTAGGACCGGGGAGCTGTTTTTT	CASSIRALSGSRTGELFF
TRBD1	NA	TRBV19	TRBJ1-2	TGTGCCAGTATTCCCGGCGGGGGACAGGGAGTTTCCTTGTATGGCTACACCTTC	CASIPGGGQGVSLYGYTF
NA	NA	TRBV19	TRBJ1-5	TGTGCCAGTAGTTACTCCACAGGGTTGAATCAGCCCCAGCATTTT	CASSYSTGLNQPQHF
TRBD1	NA	TRBV12-3/TRBV12-4	TRBJ1-1	TGTGCCAGCATCTTACAGGGGCTTGGCGAAGCTTTCTTT	CASILQGLGEAFF
NA	NA	TRBV7-2	TRBJ2-7	TGTGCCAGCAGCTCAAGTTGGGGCGCCTCCTACGAGCAGTACTTC	CASSSSWGASYEQYF
TRBD1	NA	TRBV11-2	TRBJ1-2	TGTGCCAGCAGCAGTTTGGGGACAGGGGGGCGAGTTCGTGGCTACACCTTC	CASSSLGTGGRVRGYTF
NA	NA	TRBV7-2	TRBJ1-1	TGTGCCAGCAGCTTTAGGACAGTCTTGGACGCTTTCTTT	CASSFRTVLDAFF